The 19 T cell receptor beta chains reported below all come from one sample, sequenced in a study of cytomegalovirus exposure and HLA in healthy donors (dated by TCRdb to about 2017). Receptor amplification or capture employed the immunoSEQ multiplex PCR assay. For the multiplex PCR, a mixture combining 60 forward primers for TCR Vbeta segments and 13 reverse primers for TCR Jbeta segments was used. What TCRdb holds here is the immuneACCESS table cut down to in-frame rearrangements. Part of the clones is not present; checked against another copy, under half of the missing clones reflect an unresolved V gene, and the others are unexplained. The sample table contains some 84,000 clones; only one count was recorded for 63% of them. Together, the top ten hold 15% of the sample. Specimen: PBMCs. These receptors were taken from a woman in her thirties or forties in good health and CMV-seropositive.

V gene TRBV29-1 combines with J gene TRBJ1-2; a possible D gene is TRBD1 (6 bases). The CDR3 spans 13 residues. CDR1 and CDR2 from the germline V gene are SQVTM and ANQGSEA. V lost 6 bases and J lost 6, with 17 bases in between. CDR3 coding DNA: TGCAGCGTCATGCCCGGGGGGCAGAATGGCTACACCTTC. Translating gives CSVMPGGQNGYTF.

The chain joins TRBV5-4 to TRBJ1-1; weak D call: TRBD1 (6 bases). The V end lost 5 bases, the J end lost 4 bases, and 21 bases lay between the germline ends. The germline V gene encodes CDR1 SGHNT and CDR2 YYREEE (reference sequence). The CDR3 is made up of 16 amino acids. The CDR3 sequence: CASREGGAGGGTEAFF. The CDR3 DNA reads as TGTGCCAGCAGGGAGGGAGGGGCTGGGGGCGGCACTGAAGCTTTCTTT.

A few counts support this clone. The chain uses TRBV7-8 and TRBJ1-4; D gene uncertain. The CDR3 is 15 residues long. Germline values: CDR1 SGHVS, CDR2 FQNEAQ. The V end was cut by 3 bases, the J end by 0 bases, with 8 bases between. In nucleotides, the CDR3 is TGTGCCAGCAGCTTCTATCGGGCAACTAATGAAAAACTGTTTTTT. It yields the protein CASSFYRATNEKLFF.

This chain links TRBV28 with TRBJ1-5; D is unclear. This CDR3 region has 12 residues. In germline, CDR1 is MDHEN, CDR2 SYDVKM. V was cut by 6 bases and J by 5 bases, with 8 bases left in between. The chain's CDR3 is CASREVDQPQHF. CDR3 bases: TGTGCCAGCAGAGAGGTAGATCAGCCCCAGCATTTT.

The chain couples TRBV5-4 to TRBJ1-3; weak D call: TRBD1 (5 bases). Germline V lookup: CDR1 SGHNT, CDR2 YYREEE (reference sequence). CDR3 size: 15 residues. V dropped 1 base and J dropped 4 bases, with 12 bases sitting between them. This CDR3 reads CASSLKAGSGNTIYF. In DNA form, the CDR3 reads TGTGCCAGCAGCTTGAAGGCAGGGTCAGGAAACACCATATATTTT.

The chain joins TRBV9 to TRBJ2-1; D remains unclear. The CDR3 covers 11 residues. The V gene lost 4 bases and the J gene lost 10 bases, with 9 bases spanning the gap. CDR1 and CDR2 from the germline V gene are SGDLS and YYNGEE. The CDR3 sequence is CASSRDGEQFF. The CDR3 nucleotides read TGTGCCAGCAGCCGTGACGGGGAGCAGTTCTTC.

The chain uses TRBV27 and TRBJ2-7; the match to TRBD2 covers 8 bases. This CDR3 region has 15 residues. Germline V CDR1 and CDR2: MNHEY, SMNVEV (reference sequence). Trimming took 5 bases from V and 0 from J; bases not matched to a gene: 6. The CDR3 protein is CASSPGLAISYEQYF. The CDR3 DNA reads TGTGCCAGCAGTCCCGGACTAGCTATCTCCTACGAGCAGTACTTC.

V and J are TRBV29-1 and TRBJ2-3, with 15 bases that match TRBD2. Trimming cost V 6 bases and J 5 bases; bases outside gene matches: 3. Looked up from germline, CDR1 is SQVTM and CDR2 is ANQGSEA. The CDR3 runs 14 residues. The CDR3 sequence: CSVGGLAGGDTQYF. Here the CDR3 DNA reads TGCAGCGTGGGGGGACTAGCGGGAGGAGATACGCAGTATTTT.

This clone was recorded a few times. The chain joins TRBV7-2 to TRBJ1-3; no clear D. The V and J ends lost 5 bases and 2 bases respectively, with 10 bases between them. There are 14 residues in the CDR3. Germline lookup yields CDR1 SGHTA and CDR2 FQGNSA. CDR3 nucleotide sequence: TGTGCCAGCAGCCCCCCCGGGACTGGAAACACCATATATTTT. Translated: CASSPPGTGNTIYF.

The genes are TRBV2 and TRBJ2-5, with D unclear. V was shortened by 6 bases and J by 4 bases, with 9 bases between the two germline ends. The CDR3 is 12 amino acids. Per germline, CDR1 SNHLY and CDR2 FYNNEI. CDR3 DNA: TGTGCCAGCAGGAACTACGGAGAGACCCAGTACTTC. Protein sequence: CASRNYGETQYF.

This clone was counted only a few times. V gene TRBV18 combines with J gene TRBJ2-2; D remains unclear. V lost 0 bases and J 6 bases, leaving 14 bases between the germline ends. Germline CDR1 reads KGHSH; CDR2 reads LQKENI. The length of the CDR3 is 16 residues. The DNA for the CDR3 is TGTGCCAGCTCACCACCGGTGTCGGTGGTATCCGGGGAGCTGTTTTTT. This gives the protein CASSPPVSVVSGELFF. Full variable domain (remainder filled in from reference TRBV18 and TRBJ2-2): NAGVMQNPRHLVRRRGQEARLRCSPMKGHSHVYWYRQLPEEGLKFMVYLQKENIIDESGMPKERFSAEFPKEGPSILRIQQVVRGDSAAYFCASSPPVSVVSGELFFGEGSRLTVL.

This chain links TRBV4-2 with TRBJ1-5; no definite D call. V lost 4 bases, J lost 7 bases, and 14 bases lay in between. The CDR3 has 14 amino acids. In germline, CDR1 is LGHNA, CDR2 YNFKEQ. The CDR3 sequence is CASSPMGGYQPQHF. DNA for the CDR3: TGTGCCAGCAGCCCCATGGGAGGGTACCAGCCCCAGCATTTT.

The chain uses TRBV5-4 and TRBJ1-2; D might be TRBD1 (6 bases). Germline V CDR1 and CDR2: SGHNT, YYREEE (reference sequence). The CDR3 runs 15 residues. Trimming stripped 4 bases from V and 3 bases from J, with 16 bases between. The CDR3 region is CASSISWDIHYGYTF. The CDR3 coding sequence is TGTGCCAGCAGCATTTCGTGGGACATCCACTATGGCTACACCTTC.

The chain carries TRBV20-1 and TRBJ1-2; the D is unclear. The ends were cut back, 3 bases at V and 8 bases at J, with 4 bases in the middle. This CDR3 region has 9 residues. Germline V CDR1 and CDR2: DFQATT, SNEGSKA (reference sequence). The CDR3, as DNA: TGCAGTGCTAGGGAGGGCTACACCTTC. Its translation is CSAREGYTF.

The J gene is TRBJ2-3, the V gene TRBV10-2; 10 nucleotides agree with TRBD2. The CDR3 sequence is 15 residues long. From germline, CDR1 is WSHSY and CDR2 SAAADI. The V segment lost 8 bases and the J segment 4 bases; nucleotides outside the gene matches: 9. The DNA of the CDR3 is TGCGCCAGCTGTATAGCGGGAGGTGGGGCAGATACGCAGTATTTT. Translation gives CASCIAGGGADTQYF.

The V gene is TRBV5-1, the J gene TRBJ2-7, with TRBD2 identical over 9 bases. Germline CDR1 reads SGHRS; CDR2 reads YFSETQ. This CDR3 region has 15 residues. Unmatched junction bases numbered 3, after V lost 0 bases and J lost 2 bases. The CDR3 loop reads CASSLDASGTYEQYF. The CDR3 DNA reads TGCGCCAGCAGCTTGGATGCTAGCGGGACCTACGAGCAGTACTTC.

Written as DNA, the CDR3 is TGCGCCAGCAGCTTGTCGCGATCGCCCCCTCAAGAGACCCAGTACTTC. Translated: CASSLSRSPPQETQYF. This chain uses TRBV5-1 with TRBJ2-5; D is unresolved. The CDR3 is 16 amino acids. Trimming shortened V by 1 base and J by 2 bases, and 15 bases separated the two germline ends. Germline assignment: CDR1 SGHRS and CDR2 YFSETQ.

The gene calls are TRBV9 and TRBJ2-7; 9 bases map to TRBD1. This CDR3 spans 15 amino acids. CDR1 is SGDLS and CDR2 is YYNGEE in the germline V gene. V dropped 0 bases and J dropped 3; count of bases not matched to a gene: 4. CDR3 region: CASSVGDRDLYEQYF. CDR3 in DNA: TGTGCCAGCAGCGTAGGGGACAGGGACCTCTACGAGCAGTACTTC.

In its sample, this clone was seen a few times. Here the CDR3 reads CASSFALGQGQFF. The CDR3 nucleotides read TGTGCCAGCAGTTTTGCCCTGGGACAGGGGCAGTTCTTC. The chain carries TRBV27 and TRBJ2-1; 9 bases are a match to TRBD1. V dropped 3 bases and J dropped 12; count of bases not matched to a gene: 6. The CDR3 consists of 13 residues. Germline loops: CDR1 MNHEY, CDR2 SMNVEV (reference sequence).